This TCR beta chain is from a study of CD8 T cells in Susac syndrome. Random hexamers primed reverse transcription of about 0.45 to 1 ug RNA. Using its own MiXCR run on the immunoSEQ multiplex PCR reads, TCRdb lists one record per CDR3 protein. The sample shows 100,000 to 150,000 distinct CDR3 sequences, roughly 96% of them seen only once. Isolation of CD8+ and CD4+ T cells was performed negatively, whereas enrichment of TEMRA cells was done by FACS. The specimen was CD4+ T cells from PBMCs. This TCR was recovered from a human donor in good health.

The CDR3 reads CATRPNFSLNTEAFF. In DNA, the CDR3 is TGTGCCACCAGACCCAACTTCAGTTTGAACACTGAAGCTTTCTTT. The V gene is TRBV24-1, the J gene TRBJ1-1; D gene uncertain. The V and J ends lost 7 bases and 0 bases respectively, with 14 bases between them. The germline V gene encodes CDR1 KGHDR and CDR2 SFDVKD. CDR3 length: 15 amino acids.